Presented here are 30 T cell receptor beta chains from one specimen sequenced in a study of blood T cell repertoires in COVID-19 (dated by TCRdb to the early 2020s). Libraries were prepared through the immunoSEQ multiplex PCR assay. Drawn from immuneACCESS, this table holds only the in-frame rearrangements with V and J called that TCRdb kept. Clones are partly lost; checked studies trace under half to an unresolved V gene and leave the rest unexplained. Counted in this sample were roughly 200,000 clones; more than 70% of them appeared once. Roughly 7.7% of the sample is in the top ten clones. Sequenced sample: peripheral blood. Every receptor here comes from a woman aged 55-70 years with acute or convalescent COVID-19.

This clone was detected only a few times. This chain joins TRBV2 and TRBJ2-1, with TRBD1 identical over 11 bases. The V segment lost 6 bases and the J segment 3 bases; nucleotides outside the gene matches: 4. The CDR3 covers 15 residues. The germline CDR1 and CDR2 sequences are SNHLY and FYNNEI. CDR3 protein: CASRKGQGGYNEQFF. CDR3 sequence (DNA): TGTGCCAGCAGGAAGGGACAGGGGGGCTACAATGAGCAGTTCTTC.

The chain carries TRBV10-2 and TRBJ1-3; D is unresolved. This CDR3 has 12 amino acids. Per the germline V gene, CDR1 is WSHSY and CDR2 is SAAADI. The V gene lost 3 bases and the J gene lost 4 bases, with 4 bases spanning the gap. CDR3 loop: CASSDLGNTIYF. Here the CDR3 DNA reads TGCGCCAGCAGTGATCTGGGAAACACCATATATTTT.

The DNA for the CDR3 is TGTGCCAGCAGCCTCCGCGGACAGGGGGCGAGAGAAAAACTGTTTTTT. This gives the protein CASSLRGQGAREKLFF. The chain joins TRBV3-1 (or the pseudogene TRBV3-2) to TRBJ1-4, with 11 bases that match TRBD1. Germline V gene lookup returns CDR1 LGHDT and CDR2 YNNKEL (reference sequence). J gave up 8 bases and V 4 bases, and 9 bases lay outside the gene matches. The CDR3 totals 16 residues.

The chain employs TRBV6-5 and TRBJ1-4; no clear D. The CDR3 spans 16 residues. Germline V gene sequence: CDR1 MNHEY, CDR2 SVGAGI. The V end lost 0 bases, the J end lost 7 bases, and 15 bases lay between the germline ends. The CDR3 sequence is CASSYSVGRGSEKLFF. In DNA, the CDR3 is TGTGCCAGCAGTTACTCAGTTGGAAGAGGGAGTGAAAAACTGTTTTTT.

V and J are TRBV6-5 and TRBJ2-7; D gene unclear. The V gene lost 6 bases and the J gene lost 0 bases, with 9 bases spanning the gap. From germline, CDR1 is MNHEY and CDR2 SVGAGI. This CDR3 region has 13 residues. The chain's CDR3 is CASRPPYSYEQYV. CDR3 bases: TGTGCCAGCAGACCCCCCTACTCCTACGAGCAGTACGTC.

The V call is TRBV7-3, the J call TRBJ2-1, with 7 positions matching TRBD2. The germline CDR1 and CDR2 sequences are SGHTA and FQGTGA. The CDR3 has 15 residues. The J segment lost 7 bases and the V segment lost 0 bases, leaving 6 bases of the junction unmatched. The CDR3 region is CASSLTGGGPNEQFF. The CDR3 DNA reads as TGTGCCAGCAGCTTAACCGGGGGAGGGCCGAATGAGCAGTTCTTC.

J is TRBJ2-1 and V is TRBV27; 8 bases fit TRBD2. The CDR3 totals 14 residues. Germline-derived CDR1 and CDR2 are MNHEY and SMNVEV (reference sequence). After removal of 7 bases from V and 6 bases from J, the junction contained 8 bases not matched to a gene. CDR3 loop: CASNGGERANEQFF. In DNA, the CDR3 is TGTGCCAGCAACGGGGGGGAGCGGGCCAATGAGCAGTTCTTC.

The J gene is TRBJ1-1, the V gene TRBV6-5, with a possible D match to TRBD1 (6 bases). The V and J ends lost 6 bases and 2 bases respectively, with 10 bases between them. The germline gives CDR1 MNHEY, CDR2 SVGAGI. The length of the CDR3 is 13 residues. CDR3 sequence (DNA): TGTGCCAGCAGAGTACAGGGAAACACTGAAGCTTTCTTT. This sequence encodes CASRVQGNTEAFF.

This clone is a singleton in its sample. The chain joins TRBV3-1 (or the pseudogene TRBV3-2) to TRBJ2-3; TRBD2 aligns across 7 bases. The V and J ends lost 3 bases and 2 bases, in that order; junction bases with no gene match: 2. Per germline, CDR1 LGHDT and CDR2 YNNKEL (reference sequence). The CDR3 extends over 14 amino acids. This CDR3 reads CASSQGGNTDTQYF. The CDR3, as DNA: TGTGCCAGCAGCCAGGGGGGGAACACAGATACGCAGTATTTT.

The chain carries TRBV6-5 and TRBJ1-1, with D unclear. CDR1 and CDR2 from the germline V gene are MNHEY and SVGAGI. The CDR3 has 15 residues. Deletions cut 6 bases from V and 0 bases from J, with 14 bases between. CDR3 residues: CASSVERVLNTEAFF. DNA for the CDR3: TGTGCCAGCAGCGTAGAGAGGGTCTTGAACACTGAAGCTTTCTTT.

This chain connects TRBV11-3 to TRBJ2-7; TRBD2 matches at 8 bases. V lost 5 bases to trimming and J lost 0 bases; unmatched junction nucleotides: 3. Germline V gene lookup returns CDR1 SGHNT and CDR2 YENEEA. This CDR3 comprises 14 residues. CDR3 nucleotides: TGTGCCAGCAGCCCCGGGGGGGACTCCTACGAGCAGTACTTC. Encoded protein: CASSPGGDSYEQYF.

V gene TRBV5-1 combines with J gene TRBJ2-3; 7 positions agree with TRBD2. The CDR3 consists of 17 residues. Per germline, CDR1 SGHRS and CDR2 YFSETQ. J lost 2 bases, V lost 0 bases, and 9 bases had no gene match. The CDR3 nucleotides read TGCGCCAGCAGCTTGGGGGGCGGGAGAGGACACACAGATACGCAGTATTTT. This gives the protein CASSLGGGRGHTDTQYF.

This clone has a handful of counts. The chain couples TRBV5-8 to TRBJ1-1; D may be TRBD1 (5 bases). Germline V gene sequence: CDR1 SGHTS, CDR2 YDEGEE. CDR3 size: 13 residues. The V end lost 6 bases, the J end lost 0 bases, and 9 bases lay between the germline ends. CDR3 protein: CASIRGMNTEAFF. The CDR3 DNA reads TGTGCCAGCATACGGGGGATGAACACTGAAGCTTTCTTT.

CDR3 loop: CASSPSSWETQYF. The CDR3 nucleotides are TGTGCCAGCAGTCCTAGTAGCTGGGAGACCCAGTACTTC. The rearrangement uses TRBV2 and TRBJ2-5; D remains ambiguous. The V gene lost 5 bases and the J gene lost 5 bases, with 12 bases spanning the gap. The CDR3 has 13 amino acids. The germline V gene has CDR1 SNHLY and CDR2 FYNNEI. Complete variable domain (other parts from reference TRBV2 and TRBJ2-5): EPEVTQTPSHQVTQMGQEVILRCVPISNHLYFYWYRQILGQKVEFLVSFYNNEISEKSEIFDDQFSVERPDGSNFTLKIRSTKLEDSAMYFCASSPSSWETQYFGPGTRLLVL.

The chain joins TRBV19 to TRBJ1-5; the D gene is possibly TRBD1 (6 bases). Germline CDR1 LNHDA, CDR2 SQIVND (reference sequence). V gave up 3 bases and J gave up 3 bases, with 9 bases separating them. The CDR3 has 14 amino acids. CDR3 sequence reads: CASSMTGINQPQHF. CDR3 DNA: TGTGCCAGTAGTATGACAGGAATCAATCAGCCCCAGCATTTT.

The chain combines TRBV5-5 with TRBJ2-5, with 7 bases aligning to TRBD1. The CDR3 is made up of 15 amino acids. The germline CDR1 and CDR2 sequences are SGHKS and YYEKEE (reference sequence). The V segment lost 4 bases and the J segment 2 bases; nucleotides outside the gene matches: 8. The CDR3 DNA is TGTGCCAGCAGCGGCCTGGACAGGTTTCAAGAGACCCAGTACTTC. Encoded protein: CASSGLDRFQETQYF.

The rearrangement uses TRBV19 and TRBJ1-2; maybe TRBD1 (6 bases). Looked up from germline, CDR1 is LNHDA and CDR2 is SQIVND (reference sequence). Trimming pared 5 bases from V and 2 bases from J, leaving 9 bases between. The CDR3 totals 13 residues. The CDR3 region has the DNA TGTGCCAGTAGTGCAGGGGCGAACTATGGCTACACCTTC. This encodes CASSAGANYGYTF.

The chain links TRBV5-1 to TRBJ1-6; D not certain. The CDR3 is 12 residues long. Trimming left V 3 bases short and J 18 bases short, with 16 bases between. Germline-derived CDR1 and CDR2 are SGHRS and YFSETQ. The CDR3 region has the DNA TGCGCCAGCAGCTCGGGTATTGGAGGGAACCACTTT. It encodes CASSSGIGGNHF. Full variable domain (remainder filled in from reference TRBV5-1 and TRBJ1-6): KAGVTQTPRYLIKTRGQQVTLSCSPISGHRSVSWYQQTPGQGLQFLFEYFSETQRNKGNFPGRFSGRQFSNSRSEMNVSTLELGDSALYLCASSSGIGGNHFGNGTRLTVT.

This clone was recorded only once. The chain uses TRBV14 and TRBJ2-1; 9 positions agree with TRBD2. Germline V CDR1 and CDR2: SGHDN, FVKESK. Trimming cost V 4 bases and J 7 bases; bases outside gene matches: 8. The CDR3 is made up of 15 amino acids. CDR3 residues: CASSPLAGRGNEQFF. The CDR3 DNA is TGTGCCAGCAGCCCCCTAGCGGGAAGGGGTAATGAGCAGTTCTTC.

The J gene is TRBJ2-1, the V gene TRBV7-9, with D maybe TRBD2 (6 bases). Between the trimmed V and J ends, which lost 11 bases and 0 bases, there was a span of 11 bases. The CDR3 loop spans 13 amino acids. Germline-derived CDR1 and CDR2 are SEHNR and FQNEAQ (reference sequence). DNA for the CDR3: TGTGCCGGCCGGGGGAGCTCCTACAATGAGCAGTTCTTC. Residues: CAGRGSSYNEQFF.

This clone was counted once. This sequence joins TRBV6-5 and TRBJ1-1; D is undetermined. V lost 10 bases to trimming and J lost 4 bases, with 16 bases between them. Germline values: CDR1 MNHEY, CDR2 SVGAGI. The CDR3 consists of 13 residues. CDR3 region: CATSRGSGTEAFF. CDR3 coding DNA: TGTGCCACCTCCAGAGGGAGCGGCACTGAAGCTTTCTTT.

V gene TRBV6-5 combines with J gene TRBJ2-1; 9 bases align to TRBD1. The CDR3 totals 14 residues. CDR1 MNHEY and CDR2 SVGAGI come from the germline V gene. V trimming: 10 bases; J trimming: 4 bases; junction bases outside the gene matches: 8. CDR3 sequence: CATEGQGKYNEQFF. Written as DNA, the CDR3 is TGTGCCACCGAGGGACAGGGAAAGTACAATGAGCAGTTCTTC.

CDR3 coding DNA: TGTGCCAGTAGTTTTTGGACAGGGGTTAACACCGGGGAGCTGTTTTTT. Translation: CASSFWTGVNTGELFF. The chain uses TRBV19 and TRBJ2-2, with 9 positions matching TRBD1. The junction had 6 bases not matched to a gene; V was cut back by 5 bases and J by 2 bases. The CDR3 runs 16 residues. Germline V gives CDR1 LNHDA, CDR2 SQIVND (reference sequence).

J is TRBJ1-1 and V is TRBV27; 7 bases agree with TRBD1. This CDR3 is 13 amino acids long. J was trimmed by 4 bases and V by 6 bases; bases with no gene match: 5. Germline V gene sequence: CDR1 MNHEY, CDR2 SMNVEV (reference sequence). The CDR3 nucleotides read TGTGCCAGCAGCCGGAACAGGGGCACTGAAGCTTTCTTT. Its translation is CASSRNRGTEAFF.

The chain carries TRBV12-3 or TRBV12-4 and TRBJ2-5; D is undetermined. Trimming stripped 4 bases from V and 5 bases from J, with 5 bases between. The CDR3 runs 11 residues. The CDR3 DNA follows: TGTGCCAGCAGTTGGGCGGAGACCCAGTACTTC. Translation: CASSWAETQYF.

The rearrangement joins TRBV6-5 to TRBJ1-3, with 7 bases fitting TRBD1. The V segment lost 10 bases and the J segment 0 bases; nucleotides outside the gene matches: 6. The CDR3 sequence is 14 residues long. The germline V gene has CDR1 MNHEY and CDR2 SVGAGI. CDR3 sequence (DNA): TGTGCCACCCGGACAGGTTTCTCTGGAAACACCATATATTTT. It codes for CATRTGFSGNTIYF.

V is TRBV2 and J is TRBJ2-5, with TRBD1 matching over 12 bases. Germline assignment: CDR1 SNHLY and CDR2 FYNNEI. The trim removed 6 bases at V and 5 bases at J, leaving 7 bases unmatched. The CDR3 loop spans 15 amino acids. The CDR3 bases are TGTGCCAGCAGGGGGGACAGGGGGCGGTTGGAGACCCAGTACTTC. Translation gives CASRGDRGRLETQYF.

The CDR3: CASSERTGIPEAFF. Here the CDR3 DNA reads TGTGCCAGCAGTGAAAGGACAGGGATACCTGAAGCTTTCTTT. The rearrangement uses TRBV2 and TRBJ1-1; 8 positions agree with TRBD1. The CDR3 runs 14 residues. V dropped 2 bases and J dropped 6; count of bases not matched to a gene: 5. Germline CDR1 SNHLY, CDR2 FYNNEI.

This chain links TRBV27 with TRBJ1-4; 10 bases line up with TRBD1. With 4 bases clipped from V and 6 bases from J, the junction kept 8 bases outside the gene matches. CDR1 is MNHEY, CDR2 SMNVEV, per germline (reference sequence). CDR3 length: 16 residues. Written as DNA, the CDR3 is TGTGCCAGCAGTTCACCCTCCGGGACAGGGGATGAAAAACTGTTTTTT. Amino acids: CASSSPSGTGDEKLFF. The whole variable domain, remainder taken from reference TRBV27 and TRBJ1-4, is EAQVTQNPRYLITVTGKKLTVTCSQNMNHEYMSWYRQDPGLGLRQIYYSMNVEVTDKGDVPEGYKVSRKEKRNFPLILESPSPNQTSLYFCASSSPSGTGDEKLFFGSGTQLSVL.

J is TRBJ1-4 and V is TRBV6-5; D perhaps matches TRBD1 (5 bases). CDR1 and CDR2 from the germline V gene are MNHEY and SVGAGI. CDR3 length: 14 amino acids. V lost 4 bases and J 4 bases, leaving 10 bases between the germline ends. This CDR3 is CASSWGGFNEKLFF. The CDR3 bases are TGTGCCAGCAGTTGGGGGGGATTTAATGAAAAACTGTTTTTT.